Here is one T cell receptor (beta chain) with its context. Its antigen target is currently unknown. No base quality values were provided; no much bigger clone lies one nucleotide off. From the cysteine up to the phenylalanine, the CDR3 has a length of 16 residues. The DNA shown is the 48-base CDR3, in frame from base 1. V was cut back by 4 bases and J by 4 bases, leaving a gap of 20 bases between them. According to the germline V gene (reference sequence), CDR1 reads PRHDT and CDR2 reads FYEKMQ. At one collaborating source in Seattle, patients were enrolled during active infection and were followed longitudinally through the course of disease. Collaborating institutions collected whole blood in K2EDTA tubes following their own protocols. For TCRbeta analysis, collaborators shipped samples as frozen whole blood, isolated PBMCs, or DNA extracted from either of those sample types. These data come from a study of blood T cell repertoires in COVID-19 (dated by TCRdb to the early 2020s). Background for the entire study: Samples from collaborators originated in the United States, Italy and Spain and spanned both the acute and convalescent phases of COVID-19. The repertoires were released in a freely available public database meant as a resource for research on the immune response to SARS-CoV-2. A de-identified subject ID, COVID-19 status, age in years and sex were almost always included in the sample metadata. The samples were drawn from the first 160 participants of the ongoing ImmuneRACE study and from about 1,200 subjects provided by 6 global collaborators. Where available, HLA class I and class II types were taken from metadata supplied by the sample provider and were not determined by assay-based typing. The material from the prospective study consisted of cDNA or gDNA derived from T cells, B-cell-depleted T cells, or PBMCs. Deeply sampled blood TCRbeta repertoires from subjects exposed to, actively infected with, or recovered from COVID-19 were included in the dataset.

TCRbeta CDR3 regions were amplified from genomic DNA by means of the immunoSEQ Assay, a bias-controlled multiplex PCR. On the study's bioinformatics: Nucleated cell counts per sample were estimated from amplification of reference gene primers within the assay. To quantify the absolute abundance of each unique TCRbeta CDR3 rearrangement, sequence reads were collapsed and filtered. For each sample, productive Simpson clonality was calculated as the square root of Simpson's diversity index across productive rearrangements. TCRdb's version of the immuneACCESS table is confined to in-frame rearrangements and falls short of the full clone set. An unresolved V gene accounts for under half of the shortfall where checked; the remainder is of unknown origin. That table gives V, J and clone size, and the DNA gave D and trimming. The sample table records approximately 150,000 clones; around 89% of these occur just once. The ten largest make up 10% to 15% of the sample.

Results the study describes overall, beyond this receptor: Clinical and demographic metadata were provided uncurated, with the amount varying by source and participant.

The chain couples TRBV13 to TRBJ2-7; the D gene is perhaps TRBD1, on 6 matching bases. Sequences were obtained from peripheral blood. This TCR derives from a man in his late teens or twenties with COVID-19, enrolled during active disease. The CDR3 protein: CASSSSRDIPEYEQYF. The DNA is as follows: TGTGCCAGCAGCTCTAGCCGGGACATCCCAGAGTACGAGCAGTACTTC.